Presented here are 26 T cell receptor beta chains from one specimen sequenced in a study of graft-versus-host responses after intestinal transplantation. Assay: immunoSEQ multiplex PCR; the TCRdb copy retains only in-frame clones and omits some. The table lists nearly 45,000 clones, 90% to 95% of them singletons. Material: PBMCs, obtained 524 days after transplant. Every receptor here comes from a human patient who received an intestinal transplant, so some T cells may come from the graft donor.

The CDR3 is CASSQEAVINEQYF. The CDR3 DNA follows: TGCGCCAGCAGCCAAGAGGCAGTAATCAACGAGCAGTACTTC. The chain employs TRBV4-1 and TRBJ2-7; the D is unclear. This CDR3 has 14 residues. Germline values: CDR1 MGHRA, CDR2 YSYEKL. Deletions cut 0 bases from V and 5 bases from J, with 11 bases between.

The chain joins TRBV18 to TRBJ2-2; D gene unclear. The germline V gene encodes CDR1 KGHSH and CDR2 LQKENI. The V end lost 1 base, the J end lost 7 bases, and 10 bases lay between the germline ends. The CDR3 runs to 14 residues. CDR3 sequence: CASSPLSRIGELFF. CDR3 nucleotide sequence: TGTGCCAGCTCACCACTCTCGCGGATCGGGGAGCTGTTTTTT.

CDR3 nucleotide sequence: TGTGCCAGCAGCCAAGACAGTCTTAATGAAAAACTGTTTTTT. This translates into CASSQDSLNEKLFF. The rearrangement links TRBV4-2 to TRBJ1-4; D gene unclear. This CDR3 contains 14 residues. In germline, CDR1 is LGHNA, CDR2 YNFKEQ. Trimming stripped 0 bases from V and 4 bases from J, with 6 bases between.

V is TRBV6-6 and J is TRBJ1-2; a possible D gene is TRBD1 (5 bases). CDR1 is MNHNY, CDR2 SVGAGI, per germline (reference sequence). CDR3 length equals 14 residues. V was clipped by 0 bases and J by 4 bases, with 9 bases between them. The CDR3 sequence: CASSYSGLSYGYTF. CDR3 sequence (DNA): TGTGCCAGCAGTTACTCGGGACTTAGCTATGGCTACACCTTC.

The rearrangement links TRBV27 to TRBJ1-1; D is uncertain. The germline V and J ends were trimmed by 2 bases and 4 bases, with 8 bases remaining between them. Germline V CDR1 and CDR2: MNHEY, SMNVEV (reference sequence). The CDR3 extends over 13 amino acids. The CDR3 protein is CASSLAGFTEAFF. DNA of the CDR3: TGTGCCAGCAGTTTAGCGGGTTTCACTGAAGCTTTCTTT.

The chain links TRBV29-1 to TRBJ1-3; 7 nucleotides agree with TRBD1. CDR3 size: 14 residues. Trimming took 5 bases from V and 2 from J; bases not matched to a gene: 6. Per the germline V gene, CDR1 is SQVTM and CDR2 is ANQGSEA. The CDR3 here is CSVTGEGPGNTIYF. CDR3 coding DNA: TGCAGCGTTACAGGGGAGGGACCTGGAAACACCATATATTTT.

The V call is TRBV6-1, the J call TRBJ2-1; D call uncertain. The germline V gene has CDR1 MNHNS and CDR2 SASEGT. The CDR3 loop spans 13 amino acids. Trimming took 3 bases from V and 6 from J, leaving 9 bases between them. CDR3 region: CASSDGRFNEQFF. CDR3 DNA sequence: TGTGCCAGCAGTGATGGTCGATTCAATGAGCAGTTCTTC.

This clone occurred once. The chain recombines TRBV5-4 with TRBJ1-2; D call uncertain. This CDR3 is built from 17 residues. Germline assignment: CDR1 SGHNT and CDR2 YYREEE (reference sequence). V lost 0 bases and J 4 bases, leaving 19 bases between the germline ends. CDR3 bases: TGTGCCAGCAGCTTGGGACCGACCCTTAAGGGAGCCTATGGCTACACCTTC. This gives the protein CASSLGPTLKGAYGYTF.

V usage is TRBV7-2 and J usage is TRBJ2-4; D gene unclear. The ends were cut back, 2 bases at V and 6 bases at J, with 14 bases in the middle. The CDR3 is made up of 15 amino acids. The germline gives CDR1 SGHTA, CDR2 FQGNSA. This CDR3 reads CASSLYVYPPNIQYF. The CDR3 region has the DNA TGTGCCAGCAGCTTATACGTTTATCCCCCAAACATTCAGTACTTC.

The CDR3 protein is CASSHLQGTNEKLFF. Written as DNA, the CDR3 is TGTGCCAGCAGTCATCTACAGGGGACAAATGAAAAACTGTTTTTT. This chain joins TRBV6-5 and TRBJ1-4, with 7 bases matching TRBD1. CDR1 and CDR2 (germline): MNHEY, SVGAGI. Germline trimming cut 5 bases from V and 5 bases from J; bases unmatched to any gene: 8. This CDR3 is 15 amino acids long.

The sample holds one count of this clone. This sequence joins TRBV30 and TRBJ2-5; 12 bases are a match to TRBD2. The germline gives CDR1 GTSNPN, CDR2 SVGIG (reference sequence). The CDR3 runs 11 residues. V lost 4 bases to trimming and J lost 13 bases; unmatched junction nucleotides: 4. The CDR3 sequence is CAWTTSGSLYF. In nucleotides, the CDR3 is TGTGCCTGGACGACTAGCGGGAGCTTGTACTTC.

This chain joins TRBV28 and TRBJ1-5; D is uncertain. The V gene's germline CDR1 is MDHEN and CDR2 SYDVKM. V was shortened by 7 bases and J by 1 base, with 5 bases between the two germline ends. The CDR3 runs 12 residues. CDR3 DNA: TGTGCCAGCAAGGGCAGCAATCAGCCCCAGCATTTT. Translation gives CASKGSNQPQHF.

Concerning this clone: The sample carries other DNA sequences with the same CDR3. The gene calls are TRBV4-1 and TRBJ2-7, with 7 bases lining up with TRBD2. Germline V gives CDR1 MGHRA, CDR2 YSYEKL. This CDR3 spans 16 amino acids. J was trimmed by 6 bases and V by 0 bases; bases with no gene match: 11. CDR3 region: CASSQEGRDPETEQYF. CDR3 nucleotide sequence: TGCGCCAGCAGCCAAGAAGGGAGGGACCCTGAGACCGAGCAGTACTTC.

The rearrangement links TRBV5-5 to TRBJ2-1, with D possibly matching TRBD2 (6 bases). Trimming shortened V by 3 bases and J by 12 bases, and 13 bases separated the two germline ends. Looked up from germline, CDR1 is SGHKS and CDR2 is YYEKEE (reference sequence). The CDR3 is 12 residues long. CDR3 region: CASSYGGPRQFF. The DNA for the CDR3 is TGTGCCAGCAGCTACGGAGGGCCTAGGCAGTTCTTC.

This sequence joins TRBV5-6 and TRBJ2-7; TRBD1 is a possible D gene (5 bases). This CDR3 is built from 14 residues. With 2 bases removed from V and 2 bases from J, the gap between germline ends came to 11 bases. Germline values: CDR1 SGHDT, CDR2 YYEEEE. The CDR3 coding sequence is TGTGCCAGCAGCTTTCAGCAGGGTACCTACGAGCAGTACTTC. This sequence encodes CASSFQQGTYEQYF.

The rearrangement uses TRBV11-2 and TRBJ2-7; 8 positions agree with TRBD1. Germline V CDR1 and CDR2: SGHAT, FQNNGV. The ends lost 4 bases at V and 1 base at J; junction bases unmatched: 3. This CDR3 has 14 residues. CDR3 region: CASSSGTGSYEQYF. CDR3 in DNA: TGTGCCAGCAGCTCAGGGACAGGATCCTACGAGCAGTACTTC.

The chain is built from TRBV11-2 and TRBJ2-5; D is ambiguous. The CDR3 consists of 11 residues. The V gene's germline CDR1 is SGHAT and CDR2 FQNNGV. The V gene lost 2 bases and the J gene lost 5 bases, with 3 bases spanning the gap. This CDR3 reads CASSLWETQYF. The DNA for the CDR3 is TGTGCCAGCAGCTTATGGGAGACCCAGTACTTC.

The chain couples TRBV28 to TRBJ2-7; 7 nucleotides match TRBD2. The V gene's germline CDR1 is MDHEN and CDR2 SYDVKM. The CDR3 has 16 residues. V was pared by 5 bases and J by 0 bases, with 10 bases of the junction left unmatched. For the CDR3, the DNA is TGTGCCAGCAGTACCCAAAGCGGGGCAAGCTCCTACGAGCAGTACTTC. Its translation: CASSTQSGASSYEQYF.

The chain combines TRBV11-2 with TRBJ2-6; 7 bases fit TRBD1. Trimming at V came to 1 base and at J to 0 bases, leaving 6 bases not matched to a gene. Germline V CDR1 and CDR2: SGHAT, FQNNGV. The length of the CDR3 is 18 residues. The CDR3 here is CASSLGTGRLSGANVLTF. CDR3 nucleotides: TGTGCCAGCAGCTTAGGGACAGGTAGACTCTCTGGGGCCAACGTCCTGACTTTC.

This chain joins TRBV27 and TRBJ1-1, with D perhaps matching TRBD1 (5 bases). V lost 5 bases and J 3 bases, leaving 22 bases between the germline ends. Germline V gives CDR1 MNHEY, CDR2 SMNVEV (reference sequence). This CDR3 comprises 17 residues. The CDR3 coding sequence is TGTGCCAGCAGTCCCCTACCGCGTAGGACAATAGACACTGAAGCTTTCTTT. It is translated as CASSPLPRRTIDTEAFF.

The chain uses TRBV28 and TRBJ1-6; a weak D match, TRBD1 (6 bases). The CDR3 runs 17 residues. The V and J ends lost 1 base and 4 bases respectively, with 14 bases between them. Germline CDR1 reads MDHEN; CDR2 reads SYDVKM. CDR3 amino acids: CASSLFGGARYNSPLHF. The DNA for the CDR3 is TGTGCCAGCAGTTTATTCGGGGGCGCGAGATATAATTCACCCCTCCACTTT.

This chain joins TRBV11-1 and TRBJ2-7, with 7 bases fitting TRBD2. Germline CDR1 SGHAT, CDR2 FQDESV (reference sequence). The CDR3 sequence is 14 residues long. Trimming cost V 5 bases and J 3 bases; bases outside gene matches: 7. CDR3 bases: TGTGCCAGCAGCGCCATCGCGGGGGTCTACGAGCAGTACTTC. Translated, it gives CASSAIAGVYEQYF.

Comment on this clone: One junction end does not reproduce the germline sequence, and a read error may be involved. At the DNA level, this CDR3 is encoded by other sequences in the same sample as well. V and J are TRBV27 and TRBJ2-5; no definite D call. The CDR3 length is 13 residues. The V gene's germline CDR1 is MNHEY and CDR2 SMNVEV (reference sequence). CDR3 nucleotide sequence: TGTGCCAGCAGTCTATCGTACCAAGAGACCCAGTACTTC. This translates into CASSLSYQETQYF.

The chain employs TRBV19 and TRBJ2-3; no clear D gene. CDR1 is LNHDA, CDR2 SQIVND, per germline (reference sequence). The CDR3 extends over 12 amino acids. V was shortened by 5 bases and J by 4 bases, with 7 bases between the two germline ends. The DNA of the CDR3 is TGTGCCAGTAGTCTCGGCGCAGATACGCAGTATTTT. Amino acid sequence: CASSLGADTQYF. Full variable domain (remainder filled in from reference TRBV19 and TRBJ2-3): DGGITQSPKYLFRKEGQNVTLSCEQNLNHDAMYWYRQDPGQGLRLIYYSQIVNDFQKGDIAEGYSVSREKKESFPLTVTSAQKNPTAFYLCASSLGADTQYFGPGTRLTVL.

The chain links TRBV5-1 to TRBJ2-7; 11 nucleotides agree with TRBD1. Per germline, CDR1 SGHRS and CDR2 YFSETQ. J gave up 1 base and V 6 bases, and 9 bases lay outside the gene matches. The CDR3 has 16 residues. The CDR3 loop reads CASTAEGTGGSYEQYF. The CDR3 bases are TGCGCCAGCACAGCCGAGGGGACAGGGGGATCCTACGAGCAGTACTTC.

CDR3: CAISRQGTPINSPLHF. The CDR3 bases are TGTGCCATCAGTCGACAGGGGACCCCTATCAATTCACCCCTCCACTTT. V usage is TRBV10-3 and J usage is TRBJ1-6; 8 nucleotides match TRBD1. V lost 5 bases and J lost 7; bases outside the gene matches: 10. Per germline, CDR1 ENHRY and CDR2 SYGVKD. This CDR3 is 16 amino acids long.